This T cell receptor (beta chain) stems from a study of T cells in Graves' hyperthyroidism and ophthalmopathy. Findings and caveats of the study: A model using 13 V-J features told ophthalmopathy apart from stable hyperthyroidism. The model forecast ophthalmopathy, anticipating it by a median roughly 6.5 months before onset.

Every diagnosis used clinical symptoms, serum thyroxine and TRAb, thyroid ultrasound and orbital computed tomography. Authors of the study amplified TCR beta CDR3 regions from RNA transcripts. With the HTBI primer set, the TCR CDR3 went through a first round of RT-PCR. Each CDR3 protein gets one entry after TCRdb re-called the multiplex PCR reads with MiXCR. Of some 490,000 distinct CDR3 sequences in the sample, approximately 23% were seen once. The CDR3 extends over 16 amino acids. The V gene lost 1 base and the J gene lost 6 bases, with 19 bases spanning the gap. CDR1 and CDR2 (germline): DFQATT, SNEGSKA (reference sequence). This clonotype was found a few times. The antigen remains undetermined.

This receptor was identified in a woman aged 65 to 85 with Graves' ophthalmopathy. What was sequenced was blood. This chain joins TRBV20-1 and TRBJ1-5; D gene uncertain. The CDR3 DNA is TGCAGTGCTAGAGGGGCAGGCCTGAGCAGGAGTCAGCCCCAGCATTTT. The encoded protein is CSARGAGLSRSQPQHF.